This T cell receptor (beta chain) comes out of a study of metastatic and nonmetastatic thyroid tumors. On the study more broadly: Blood and tumor or nodule tissue repertoires from malignant and benign thyroid patients were compared. Broader study findings: It was reported that TCR beta diversity was significantly higher in malignant thyroid tumors than benign nodules, in blood and tumor.

Looked up from germline, CDR1 is DFQATT and CDR2 is SNEGSKA (reference sequence). CDR3 length: 17 residues. The junction had 14 bases not matched to a gene; V was cut back by 3 bases and J by 4 bases. No patient received treatment before thyroid surgery. This clone was seen a few times. The antigen is undetermined. The authors' processing: CDR3 differences across clinicopathological groups were used to build a distant-metastasis classifier for papillary thyroid cancer. TCRdb re-clonotyped the PCR reads through MiXCR. TCRdb's processing, not the authors' own work, is the source of the V and J calls. The sample records roughly 30,000 clones, around 25% being singletons.

The TCR comes from a female donor with papillary thyroid cancer or a benign thyroid nodule (not recorded which). Some clones in this sample may be carry-over from other donors' samples. V gene TRBV20-1 combines with J gene TRBJ2-1; 8 nucleotides match TRBD2. Sequences were obtained from blood. CDR3 residues: CSASHLSGLGGYNEQFF. The CDR3 nucleotides are TGCAGTGCTAGCCACTTGTCGGGACTAGGGGGATACAATGAGCAGTTCTTC.